The rows below give T cell receptor beta chains drawn from one sample of a study of blood T cell repertoires in COVID-19. Some clones are missing from TCRdb's copy, which holds only in-frame ones; the method was immunoSEQ multiplex PCR. The table has some 190,000 clones, more than 70% seen once. Sequencing was done on a sample of peripheral blood. These receptors all come from a woman aged 40 to 55 who had recovered from COVID-19. CDR3s include the opening cysteine and the closing phenylalanine or tryptophan. The D gene is left open where the match is weak. Rows may omit the clone size; those that give it use once, few, many or a size class.

cdr3_nt: TGTGCCAGCTCACCGTTCGACACCATTGCAACTAATGAAAAACTGTTTTTT
cdr3_aa: CASSPFDTIATNEKLFF
d_call: .
clone_size: .
v_call: TRBV18
j_call: TRBJ1-4

cdr3_nt: TGTGCCAGCAGCCAAGATGGGTTCGAGTGGGAGAGAGAGACCCAGTACTTC
cdr3_aa: CASSQDGFEWERETQYF
d_call: .
clone_size: .
v_call: TRBV3-1/TRBV3-2
j_call: TRBJ2-5

cdr3_nt: TGTGCCAGCAGGGAAACCGGGACAGGGTATCAGCCCCAGCATTTT
cdr3_aa: CASRETGTGYQPQHF
d_call: TRBD1
clone_size: .
v_call: TRBV7-2
j_call: TRBJ1-5

cdr3_nt: TGTGCCAGCAGCCAAGTGGAACAGGGGACGCAGTATTTT
cdr3_aa: CASSQVEQGTQYF
d_call: TRBD1
clone_size: medium-sized
v_call: TRBV14
j_call: TRBJ2-3

cdr3_nt: TGTGCCAGTAGACCTCAGGGGGGAAACCAGCCCCAGCATTTT
cdr3_aa: CASRPQGGNQPQHF
d_call: TRBD1
clone_size: .
v_call: TRBV19
j_call: TRBJ1-5

cdr3_nt: TGTGCCAGCAGCTTGGATCGCAGGGAAGCTTTCTTT
cdr3_aa: CASSLDRREAFF
d_call: .
clone_size: .
v_call: TRBV5-4
j_call: TRBJ1-1

cdr3_nt: TGCAGTGGGGGGCACAATGAGCAGTTCTTC
cdr3_aa: CSGGHNEQFF
d_call: .
clone_size: once
v_call: TRBV20-1
j_call: TRBJ2-1

cdr3_nt: TGTTTCACAAGAGACAACATGAACACTGAAGCTTTCTTT
cdr3_aa: CFTRDNMNTEAFF
d_call: .
clone_size: .
v_call: TRBV19
j_call: TRBJ1-1

cdr3_nt: TGTGCCAGCAGCCCAGGGGCTAGCGGGCTTCTCGCGGCAGATACGCAGTATTTT
cdr3_aa: CASSPGASGLLAADTQYF
d_call: TRBD2
clone_size: few
v_call: TRBV7-2
j_call: TRBJ2-3

cdr3_nt: TGTGCCAGCAGCTTATCCATCTCTGGAAACACCATATATTTT
cdr3_aa: CASSLSISGNTIYF
d_call: .
clone_size: .
v_call: TRBV11-2
j_call: TRBJ1-3

cdr3_nt: TGTGCCAGCAGCTTACTCGGACAGGGGCCTACGAATGAGCAGTTCTTC
cdr3_aa: CASSLLGQGPTNEQFF
d_call: TRBD1
clone_size: .
v_call: TRBV7-3
j_call: TRBJ2-1

cdr3_nt: TGCGCCAGAGGGAAAAGAACAGGGAAGAGGACAGATACGCAGTATTTT
cdr3_aa: CARGKRTGKRTDTQYF
d_call: .
clone_size: once
v_call: TRBV23-1
j_call: TRBJ2-3

cdr3_nt: TGTGCCACCAGCCCCAAACAGGGAAATGGAAACACCATATATTTT
cdr3_aa: CATSPKQGNGNTIYF
d_call: .
clone_size: .
v_call: TRBV24-1
j_call: TRBJ1-3

cdr3_nt: TGTGCCTGGAGTCACGGACTAGCGGGAGGGGAGACCCAGTACTTC
cdr3_aa: CAWSHGLAGGETQYF
d_call: TRBD2
clone_size: .
v_call: TRBV30
j_call: TRBJ2-5

cdr3_nt: TGTGCCTGGAGTGTACTCGGAGTCTATGGCTACACCTTC
cdr3_aa: CAWSVLGVYGYTF
d_call: .
clone_size: .
v_call: TRBV30
j_call: TRBJ1-2

cdr3_nt: TGTGCCAGCTCACCACCCCCAGGGGCTACCGGGCAGCCCCAGCATTTT
cdr3_aa: CASSPPPGATGQPQHF
d_call: .
clone_size: .
v_call: TRBV18
j_call: TRBJ1-5

cdr3_nt: TGTGCCAGCAGCTTTTTAATCGGACCCGGGACTAGCGGGCCTAAAAGCACCTACGAGCAGTACTTC
cdr3_aa: CASSFLIGPGTSGPKSTYEQYF
d_call: TRBD2
clone_size: .
v_call: TRBV7-6
j_call: TRBJ2-7